The sequence of this T cell receptor (beta chain) was determined in a study of blood T cell repertoires in COVID-19. Overall study context: From T cells, B-cell-depleted T cells, or PBMCs came the material, which was cDNA or gDNA.

The CDR3 totals 16 residues. Germline-derived CDR1 and CDR2 are LNHDA and SQIVND (reference sequence). The V gene lost 8 bases and the J gene lost 0 bases, with 18 bases spanning the gap. The protocol was immunoSEQ multiplex PCR, while the TCRdb copy is restricted to in-frame clones and leaves out a portion. The data hold 200,000 to 300,000 clones, with 70% to 90% observed a single time. This chain connects TRBV19 to TRBJ2-3; maybe TRBD1 (5 bases). The specimen sequenced was peripheral blood. The sequence derives from a woman between 40 and 55 years old with acute or convalescent COVID-19. The CDR3 loop reads CASSPSLTGSTDTQYF. CDR3 in DNA: TGTGCCAGTTCCCCGTCATTAACAGGTAGCACAGATACGCAGTATTTT.